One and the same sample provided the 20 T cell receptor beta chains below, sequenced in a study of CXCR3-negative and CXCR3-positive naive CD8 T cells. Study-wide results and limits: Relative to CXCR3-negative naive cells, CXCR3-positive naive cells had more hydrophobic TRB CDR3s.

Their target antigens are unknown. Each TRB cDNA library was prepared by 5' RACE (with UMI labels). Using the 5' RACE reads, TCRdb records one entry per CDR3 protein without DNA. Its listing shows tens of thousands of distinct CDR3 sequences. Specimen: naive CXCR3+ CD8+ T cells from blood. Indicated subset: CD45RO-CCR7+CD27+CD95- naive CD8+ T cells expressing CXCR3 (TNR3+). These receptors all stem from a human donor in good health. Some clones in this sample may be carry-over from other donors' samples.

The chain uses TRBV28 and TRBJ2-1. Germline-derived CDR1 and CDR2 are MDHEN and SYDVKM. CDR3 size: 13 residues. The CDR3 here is CASSLSWGNEQFF.

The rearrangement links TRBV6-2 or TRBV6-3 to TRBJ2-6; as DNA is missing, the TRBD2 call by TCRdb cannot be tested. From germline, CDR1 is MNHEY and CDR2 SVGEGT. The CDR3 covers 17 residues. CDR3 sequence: CASSSRDFNSGANVLTF.

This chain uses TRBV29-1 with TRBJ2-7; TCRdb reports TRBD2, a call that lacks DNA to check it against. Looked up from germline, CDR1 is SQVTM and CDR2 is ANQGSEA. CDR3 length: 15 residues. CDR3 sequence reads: CSVAEGTGASYEQYF.

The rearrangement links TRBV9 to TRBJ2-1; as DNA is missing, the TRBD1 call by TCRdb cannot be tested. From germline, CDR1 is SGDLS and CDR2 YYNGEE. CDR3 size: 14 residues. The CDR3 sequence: CASNQGETYNEQFF.

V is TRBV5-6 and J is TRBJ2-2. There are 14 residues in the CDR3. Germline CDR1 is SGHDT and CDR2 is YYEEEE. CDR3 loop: CASSLDVDTGELFF.

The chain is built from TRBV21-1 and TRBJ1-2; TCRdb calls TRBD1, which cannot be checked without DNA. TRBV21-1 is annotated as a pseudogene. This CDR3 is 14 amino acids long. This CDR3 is CASSKVDPGGGYTF.

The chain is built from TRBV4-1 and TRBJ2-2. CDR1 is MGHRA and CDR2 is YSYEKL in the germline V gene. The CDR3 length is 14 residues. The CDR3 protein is CASSRDPYTGELFF.

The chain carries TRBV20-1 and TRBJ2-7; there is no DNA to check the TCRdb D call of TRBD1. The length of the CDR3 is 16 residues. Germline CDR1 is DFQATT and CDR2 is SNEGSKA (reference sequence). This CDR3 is CSARALGQDLSYEQYF.

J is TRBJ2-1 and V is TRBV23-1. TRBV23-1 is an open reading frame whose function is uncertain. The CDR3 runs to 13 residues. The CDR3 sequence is CASSQFADNEQFF.

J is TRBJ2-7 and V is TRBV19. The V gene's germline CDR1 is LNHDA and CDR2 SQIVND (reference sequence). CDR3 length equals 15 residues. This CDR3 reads CASSFSDRGTYEQYF.

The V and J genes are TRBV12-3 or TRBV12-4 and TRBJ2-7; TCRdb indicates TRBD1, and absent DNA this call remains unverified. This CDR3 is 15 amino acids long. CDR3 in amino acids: CASSPGGQGTYEQYF.

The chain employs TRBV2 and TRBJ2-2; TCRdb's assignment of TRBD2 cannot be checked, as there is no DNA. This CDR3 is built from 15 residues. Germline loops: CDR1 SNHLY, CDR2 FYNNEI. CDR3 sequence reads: CASSEVAGVGGELFF.

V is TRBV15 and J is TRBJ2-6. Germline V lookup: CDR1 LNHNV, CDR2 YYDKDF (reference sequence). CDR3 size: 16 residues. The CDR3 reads CATSRDSRSGANVLTF. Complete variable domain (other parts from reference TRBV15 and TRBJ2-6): DAMVIQNPRYQVTQFGKPVTLSCSQTLNHNVMYWYQQKSSQAPKLLFHYYDKDFNNEADTPDNFQSRRPNTSFCFLDIRSPGLGDTAMYLCATSRDSRSGANVLTFGAGSRLTVL.

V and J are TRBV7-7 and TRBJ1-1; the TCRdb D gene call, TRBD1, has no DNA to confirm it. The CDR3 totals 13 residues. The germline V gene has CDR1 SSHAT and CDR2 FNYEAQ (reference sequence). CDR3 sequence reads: CASSFVGATEAFF.

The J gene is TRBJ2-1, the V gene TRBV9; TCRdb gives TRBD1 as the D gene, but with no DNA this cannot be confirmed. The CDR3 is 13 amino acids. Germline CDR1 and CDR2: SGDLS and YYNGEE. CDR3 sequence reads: CASSVAGGNEQFF.

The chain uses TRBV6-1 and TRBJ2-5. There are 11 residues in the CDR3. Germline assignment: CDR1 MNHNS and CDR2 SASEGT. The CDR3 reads CASSWQETQYF.

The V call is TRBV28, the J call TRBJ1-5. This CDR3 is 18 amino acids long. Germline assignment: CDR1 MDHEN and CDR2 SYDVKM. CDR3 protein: CASSPVLGYSYSNQPQHF.

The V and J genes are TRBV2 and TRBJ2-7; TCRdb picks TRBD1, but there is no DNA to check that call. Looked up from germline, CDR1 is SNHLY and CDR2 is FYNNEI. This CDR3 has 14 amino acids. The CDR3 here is CASSETHGAYEQYF.

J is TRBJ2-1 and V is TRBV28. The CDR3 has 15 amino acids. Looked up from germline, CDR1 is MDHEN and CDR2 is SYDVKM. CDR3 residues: CASRTEVSSYNEQFF.

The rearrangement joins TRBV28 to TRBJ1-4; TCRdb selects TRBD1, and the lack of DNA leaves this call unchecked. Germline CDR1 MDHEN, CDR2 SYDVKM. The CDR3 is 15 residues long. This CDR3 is CASQPDRVTNEKLFF.